This T cell receptor beta chain is drawn from a study of cytomegalovirus exposure and HLA in healthy donors. Use of 60 Vbeta and 13 Jbeta primers characterized the PCR. The data were produced by immunoSEQ multiplex PCR, yet TCRdb's version contains in-frame clones alone and is incomplete. Found here are more than 100,000 clones, about 74% of them singletons; the top ten hold 0.94%. Germline V gives CDR1 SGHRS, CDR2 YFSETQ. The CDR3 has 16 amino acids. V lost 4 bases and J lost 7; bases outside the gene matches: 13. This clone showed up just once. Its matching antigen is unknown. Whole-study findings and limits: Links to common viral pathogens appeared, in a later analysis, for several of the most significant clusters.

Sequencing was carried out using PBMCs. The chain uses TRBV5-1 and TRBJ2-1, with 8 bases identical to TRBD2. The TCR sequence derives from a woman aged 55-69 years in good health and CMV-seronegative. The CDR3: CASSGEGRGGLNEQFF. DNA for the CDR3: TGCGCCAGCAGCGGCGAAGGTCGGGGGGGGTTGAATGAGCAGTTCTTC.